The next 26 T cell receptor beta chains were all read from a single sample in a study of CD8 T cells in ankylosing spondylitis. TCRdb processed the 5' RACE reads anew with MiXCR; each CDR3 protein has one entry. This table holds fewer than 550,000 distinct CDR3 sequences, roughly 5.2% found once. No cognate antigen is known for these TCRs. Study-level points and caveats: Among TCR beta sequences, a motif of eight highly homologous variants appeared characteristic of ankylosing spondylitis blood.

Sequenced material: blood, either unsorted or a sorted T cell fraction (not recorded which). These receptor sequences come from a male donor with ankylosing spondylitis.

This clonotype was recorded many times. As DNA, the CDR3 is TGCGCCAGCAGCCAAGGGATGACGGCCAACTATGGCTACACCTTC. It yields the protein CASSQGMTANYGYTF. This chain uses TRBV4-3 with TRBJ1-2; D remains unclear. V gave up 1 base and J gave up 2 bases, with 11 bases separating them. CDR3 length: 15 residues. Germline loops: CDR1 LGHNA, CDR2 YSLEER.

This clonotype occurred many times. The chain joins TRBV7-2 to TRBJ2-5; D gene uncertain. V shed 5 bases and J shed 2 bases, with 9 bases lying between them. The germline gives CDR1 SGHTA, CDR2 FQGNSA. The CDR3 consists of 13 residues. The CDR3 here is CASSTDGQETQYF. CDR3 in DNA: TGTGCCAGCAGCACAGACGGACAAGAGACCCAGTACTTC.

This clonotype was seen many times. This chain joins TRBV7-6 and TRBJ2-6; D gene ambiguous. The CDR3 is made up of 16 amino acids. Germline values: CDR1 SGHVS, CDR2 FNYEAQ. Trimming took 5 bases from V and 0 from J, leaving 11 bases between them. CDR3 sequence (DNA): TGTGCCAGCAGCATTGGACGGTTCTCTGGGGCCAACGTCCTGACTTTC. It specifies CASSIGRFSGANVLTF.

This clonotype was picked up many times. The rearrangement uses TRBV12-3 or TRBV12-4 and TRBJ1-2; no firm D call. The CDR3 has 14 amino acids. Trimming pared 7 bases from V and 6 bases from J, leaving 18 bases between. This CDR3 is CASTSLRGRDGYTF. The CDR3, as DNA: TGTGCCAGCACCTCCCTCCGGGGTCGCGATGGCTACACCTTC.

This chain connects TRBV7-8 to TRBJ2-5, with D perhaps assigned TRBD1 or TRBD2 (5 bases each). Germline lookup yields CDR1 SGHVS and CDR2 FQNEAQ. Trimming pared 6 bases from V and 5 bases from J, leaving 19 bases between. This CDR3 has 15 residues. The CDR3 protein is CASSSGGTVRETQYF. The CDR3 bases are TGTGCCAGCAGTTCAGGTGGGACGGTCCGGGAGACCCAGTACTTC.

This clonotype was counted ten times or more. This chain joins TRBV3-1 and TRBJ2-1, with D perhaps given as TRBD1 or TRBD2 (6 bases each). Trimming stripped 4 bases from V and 9 bases from J, with 10 bases between. Per germline, CDR1 LGHDT and CDR2 YNNKEL (reference sequence). The CDR3 extends over 12 amino acids. The CDR3 sequence is CASSRGAIEQFF. The DNA for the CDR3 is TGTGCCAGCAGCCGGGGGGCGATTGAGCAGTTCTTC.

The chain recombines TRBV6-5 with TRBJ2-7; the match to TRBD1 covers 8 bases. This CDR3 region has 13 residues. Losses at the gene ends were 0 bases for V and 6 bases for J; bases not matched to a gene: 1. The germline CDR1 and CDR2 sequences are MNHEY and SVGAGI. The CDR3 nucleotides are TGTGCCAGCAGTTACTCCACAGGGGGCGAGCAGTACTTC. Encoded protein: CASSYSTGGEQYF.

This clonotype was detected ten times or more. V and J are TRBV6-5 and TRBJ2-4; D unclear. Trimming stripped 2 bases from V and 6 bases from J, with 11 bases between. This CDR3 contains 14 residues. Germline-derived CDR1 and CDR2 are MNHEY and SVGAGI. The CDR3 loop is CASSYDPGRNIQYF. The CDR3, as DNA: TGTGCCAGCAGTTACGATCCCGGGCGAAACATTCAGTACTTC.

The table lists this clonotype with many counts. The rearrangement links TRBV20-1 to TRBJ2-5; 15 bases line up with TRBD2. With V trimmed by 6 bases and J by 7 bases, 6 bases remained unmatched. The germline V gene has CDR1 DFQATT and CDR2 SNEGSKA (reference sequence). This CDR3 has 14 residues. CDR3: CSAAPGLAGGTQYF. DNA of the CDR3: TGCAGTGCCGCCCCGGGACTAGCGGGGGGGACCCAGTACTTC.

The table lists this clonotype with many counts. This chain connects TRBV18 to TRBJ1-1; D gene unclear. CDR3 length equals 16 residues. The germline gives CDR1 KGHSH, CDR2 LQKENI. The V gene lost 2 bases and the J gene lost 3 bases, with 16 bases spanning the gap. DNA for the CDR3: TGTGCCAGCTCACCAATGGCAGCGGTGGTGGACACTGAAGCTTTCTTT. Protein: CASSPMAAVVDTEAFF.

The table lists this clonotype with many counts. The chain joins TRBV5-5 to TRBJ1-4; D ambiguous. CDR1 SGHKS and CDR2 YYEKEE come from the germline V gene (reference sequence). The CDR3 contains 15 residues. The V end lost 0 bases, the J end lost 2 bases, and 8 bases lay between the germline ends. The CDR3 here is CASSLEVATNEKLFF. The CDR3 DNA sequence: TGTGCCAGCAGCTTGGAAGTGGCTACTAATGAAAAACTGTTTTTT.

This clonotype has ten or more counts. CDR3 protein: CASSFTGTSGNTYEQYF. In DNA form, the CDR3 reads TGTGCCAGCAGCTTCACCGGGACTAGCGGAAACACCTACGAGCAGTACTTC. The gene calls are TRBV7-9 and TRBJ2-7; 11 bases line up with TRBD2. The J segment lost 2 bases and the V segment lost 3 bases, leaving 9 bases of the junction unmatched. The CDR3 contains 17 residues. CDR1 SEHNR and CDR2 FQNEAQ come from the germline V gene (reference sequence). The variable domain in full, completed from reference TRBV7-9 and TRBJ2-7, reads DTGVSQNPRHKITKRGQNVTFRCDPISEHNRLYWYRQTLGQGPEFLTYFQNEAQLEKSRLLSDRFSAERPKGSFSTLEIQRTEQGDSAMYLCASSFTGTSGNTYEQYFGPGTRLTVT.

This clonotype was seen ten or more times. The gene calls are TRBV6-2 or TRBV6-3 and TRBJ1-5; possibly TRBD1 for D (5 bases). Germline assignment: CDR1 MNHEY and CDR2 SVGEGT. The CDR3 has 17 residues. Trimming took 7 bases from V and 6 from J, leaving 25 bases between them. The CDR3 sequence: CASNQRTGGVRVQPQHF. In DNA, the CDR3 is TGTGCCAGCAACCAACGTACCGGGGGAGTTCGTGTTCAGCCCCAGCATTTT.

This clonotype was seen many times. The rearrangement uses TRBV5-1 and TRBJ1-5; D uncertain. Trimming shortened V by 0 bases and J by 3 bases, and 16 bases separated the two germline ends. The CDR3 covers 17 residues. Germline lookup yields CDR1 SGHRS and CDR2 YFSETQ. As DNA, the CDR3 is TGCGCCAGCAGCTTGGAATTGGTTTACAGTCCCAATCAGCCCCAGCATTTT. This translates into CASSLELVYSPNQPQHF.

This clonotype has at least ten counts. The chain uses TRBV12-3 or TRBV12-4 and TRBJ1-3, with D hard to call. This CDR3 contains 15 residues. Trimming shortened V by 2 bases and J by 0 bases, and 8 bases separated the two germline ends. The CDR3 DNA follows: TGTGCCAGCAGTTTACGACGGTACTCTGGAAACACCATATATTTT. It encodes CASSLRRYSGNTIYF.

This clonotype occurred many times. This chain joins TRBV9 and TRBJ2-4; 8 bases fit TRBD2. With V trimmed by 4 bases and J by 6 bases, 9 bases remained unmatched. Germline V gene lookup returns CDR1 SGDLS and CDR2 YYNGEE. This CDR3 contains 15 residues. DNA for the CDR3: TGTGCCAGCAGCACCGCGGTTCGGGGGGGAAACATTCAGTACTTC. Amino acid sequence: CASSTAVRGGNIQYF. Combining the CDR3 with reference TRBV9 and TRBJ2-4 gives the whole variable domain DSGVTQTPKHLITATGQRVTLRCSPRSGDLSVYWYQQSLDQGLQFLIQYYNGEERAKGNILERFSAQQFPDLHSELNLSSLELGDSALYFCASSTAVRGGNIQYFGAGTRLSVL.

As regards this clonotype: A clone one base away is much larger, so this may be a read error. Because it lacks the conserved phenylalanine or tryptophan at the end, this CDR3 is likely a read error. In DNA, the CDR3 is TGCAGCGTTGGGGGGGACGGCAATCAGCCCCAGCATCTT. It translates to CSVGGDGNQPQHL. This chain connects TRBV29-1 to TRBJ1-5; a weak D match, TRBD1 (5 bases). Germline CDR1 reads SQVTM; CDR2 reads ANQGSEA. The CDR3 extends over 13 amino acids. V gave up 4 bases and J gave up 2 bases, with 9 bases separating them.

This clonotype was detected ten times or more. The genes are TRBV5-1 and TRBJ1-1; possible D gene TRBD1, 5 bases. Trimming took off 2 bases at V and 4 bases at J, with 9 bases between the two ends. This CDR3 contains 13 residues. Germline V gene data show CDR1 as SGHRS and CDR2 as YFSETQ. CDR3 loop: CASSFGTVTEAFF. As DNA, the CDR3 is TGCGCCAGCAGCTTCGGGACCGTCACTGAAGCTTTCTTT. Full variable domain (missing parts from reference TRBV5-1 and TRBJ1-1): KAGVTQTPRYLIKTRGQQVTLSCSPISGHRSVSWYQQTPGQGLQFLFEYFSETQRNKGNFPGRFSGRQFSNSRSEMNVSTLELGDSALYLCASSFGTVTEAFFGQGTRLTVV.

This clonotype occurred many times. This chain joins TRBV20-1 and TRBJ2-1; no reliable D call. CDR1 and CDR2 (germline): DFQATT, SNEGSKA (reference sequence). The CDR3 is 12 amino acids. The CDR3 region is CRPWPDMNEQFF. The CDR3, as DNA: TGCAGGCCCTGGCCCGATATGAATGAGCAGTTCTTC.

In its sample, this clonotype was seen a few times. The chain carries TRBV6-1 and TRBJ1-5; no clear D gene. This CDR3 has 17 residues. V gave up 6 bases and J gave up 0 bases, with 18 bases separating them. Germline-derived CDR1 and CDR2 are MNHNS and SASEGT. The CDR3 here is CASRRSPNRDSNQPQHF. CDR3 nucleotide sequence: TGTGCCAGCAGACGTTCCCCGAACAGAGATAGCAATCAGCCCCAGCATTTT.

This clonotype was seen only a few times. This chain uses TRBV11-2 with TRBJ2-2, with a tentative D call TRBD2 (6 bases). V was shortened by 2 bases and J by 3 bases, with 13 bases between the two germline ends. The CDR3 covers 16 residues. Germline values: CDR1 SGHAT, CDR2 FQNNGV. The CDR3 nucleotides read TGTGCCAGCAGCTTACGACTAGGGGTCCACACCGGGGAGCTGTTTTTT. This sequence encodes CASSLRLGVHTGELFF.

Many counts were recorded for this clonotype. V is TRBV18 and J is TRBJ2-5; D is perhaps TRBD1 or TRBD2 (5 bases each). CDR3 length: 13 amino acids. Germline V lookup: CDR1 KGHSH, CDR2 LQKENI. Trimming cost V 5 bases and J 2 bases, with 9 bases left between them. Here the CDR3 DNA reads TGTGCCAGCTCATCGGGACGTCAAGAGACCCAGTACTTC. Its translation is CASSSGRQETQYF.

Ten or more counts support this clonotype. The chain employs TRBV7-6 and TRBJ2-2, with D unclear. Germline values: CDR1 SGHVS, CDR2 FNYEAQ. V gave up 4 bases and J gave up 8 bases, with 8 bases separating them. The CDR3 loop spans 12 amino acids. The DNA for the CDR3 is TGTGCCAGCAGCTCCTATTCTGGGGAGCTGTTTTTT. It specifies CASSSYSGELFF.

This clonotype has at least ten counts. The DNA of the CDR3 is TGTGCCAGCACCAGGACGGCCCATTCACCCCTCCACTTT. Its protein is CASTRTAHSPLHF. The chain uses TRBV6-1 and TRBJ1-6; D call uncertain. The CDR3 consists of 13 residues. Trimming cost V 7 bases and J 8 bases, with 12 bases left between them. Germline V gene data show CDR1 as MNHNS and CDR2 as SASEGT.

This clonotype was found many times. The rearrangement links TRBV15 to TRBJ1-3; no reliable D call. V lost 2 bases and J lost 0, with 17 bases in between. This CDR3 is 18 amino acids long. The V gene's germline CDR1 is LNHNV and CDR2 YYDKDF (reference sequence). The CDR3 bases are TGTGCCACCAGCAGAAGCCGACCGACACTATCCTCTGGAAACACCATATATTTT. Translation: CATSRSRPTLSSGNTIYF.

This clonotype was seen a few times. This chain connects TRBV28 to TRBJ2-3; D call uncertain. Trimming removed 6 bases at V and 8 bases at J, with 12 bases between. The CDR3 is 12 residues long. The germline CDR1 and CDR2 sequences are MDHEN and SYDVKM. CDR3 sequence: CASSRYTITQYF. The CDR3 DNA reads as TGTGCCAGCAGCCGCTACACTATTACGCAGTATTTT.